This TCR beta chain was documented in a study of long-term antiretroviral therapy in people with HIV (dated by TCRdb to between 2021 and 2024). Regarding the research as a whole: The earliest samples were collected about a decade before the 2015 WHO recommendation for immediate ART, when ART was typically delayed until CD4 counts fell. A total of under 250 cryopreserved PBMC samples came from 30 adults with confirmed HIV infection and were collected serially over a mean of approximately six years (range 1-12). No cross-contamination during QIAcube processing was shown when test extractions of a monoclonal T-cell line were performed alongside about 30 polyclonal samples. About 35% of the 30 participants with HIV were female. This retrospective serial study examined whether starting ART and sustained HIV suppression were associated with changes in the composition and diversity of the TRB repertoire in peripheral blood.

With regard to this clone: It has no known antigen specificity. Base qualities are not provided; no much larger clone lies one nucleotide away.

The immunoSEQ hsTCRB v3.0 assay was used at survey level resolution for TRB variable region sequencing. The targeted TRB sequencing depth was roughly 40,000-55,000 T-cell genomes per sample. TRB libraries were pooled and sequenced on an Illumina MiSeq using a v3 150-cycle kit. On the study's bioinformatics: Analysis of repertoires was carried out in R inside a reproducible Nextflow workflow spanning QC, data transformation and analysis. LymphoSeq2, an R package for AIRR-Seq data exploration, was used to implement custom analyses. A few samples that yielded fewer than 5000 total TRB sequences were excluded, so that 188 HIV repertoires were analyzed. Among the roughly 200 retained HIV repertoires, 59 were collected before ART initiation and 120 to 140 were collected after ART initiation. Repertoires were downsampled to 5000 TRB nucleotide sequences, and summary statistics were averaged over 100 downsampling iterations. TRB sequences were retained for analysis only if CDR3 regions of at least seven amino acids were present. A Shannon entropy-derived clonality score and the Gini coefficient were used to measure diversity. Repertoire networks linked the top 5000 CDR3 amino acid sequences whenever two sequences differed by an edit distance of one. Antigen specificity groups and MHC restriction were predicted for TRB CDR3 amino acid sequences with GLIPH2. To flag known CMV, EBV, HIV or tissue antigen associations, CDR3 amino acid sequences were matched against VDJdb and McPAS-TCR. Pre-ART, post-ART and control groups were compared with Wilcoxon signed-rank tests and Holm-Bonferroni correction. In its TCRdb copy, this immuneACCESS table keeps in-frame sequences only and misses some clones. Where compared with another copy, unresolved V genes explain less than half of these, and the others have no known cause. Clonal size and the V and J genes are those of that table, whereas D and trimming came from the DNA. Recorded for this sample are approximately 22,000 clones; around 84% of them occurred a single time. The top ten hold approximately 5% of the sample.

General conclusions and limits of the study: Since PBMC availability was limited, sequencing covered only the TCR beta chain, with no alpha chain pairing. Starting ART was linked to a significant rise in TRB diversity, yet even with long-term ART the diversity remained significantly lower than in transplant donor controls. The samples were dated from about 2003 to 2017, and the ART regimens that were used may be less effective than current ART regimens. The repertoire was dominated across all time points by expanded TRB clones identified before ART initiation, although this dominance was seen to fluctuate and to decrease in many PLHIV after ART. Compared with controls, HIV repertoires had narrower CDR3 length ranges, and the network structure pointed to an antigen-experienced repertoire that shifted only slightly toward naive after ART. Inferences about post-ART repertoire changes are limited because no data were available on ART adherence, viral resistance or therapy changes. Because cell numbers in pre-ART samples were limited, unsorted PBMC were profiled instead of sorted CD4+ and CD8+ T cells.

Inclusion was restricted to participants for whom at least one PBMC sample before ART initiation and at least two post-ART samples were available. Treatment was received in the United States of America by all participants with HIV. Before DNA extraction, cryopreserved samples containing roughly 1-11 million PBMC were thawed and washed. At the time of the earliest PBMC sample, participants with HIV were aged between about 23 and 54 years. Each participant contributed PBMC samples from 1-4 timepoints before ART initiation and 2-8 timepoints after ART initiation, with a median of 7 samples. Serial HIV viral load, CD4+ T-cell count, ART history and demographic data were obtained for every participant. A Qiagen kit on a QIAcube was used to extract genomic DNA from unsorted PBMC, with samples processed in batches of 12. This material consisted of unsorted PBMCs, taken 1.3 years after starting antiretroviral therapy. This clonotype originated in a man in his 60s with HIV.

The DNA sequence is as follows: TGTGCCAGCAGTTATACCGGGACGTCTATCTACGAGCAGTACTTC. Protein translation: CASSYTGTSIYEQYF. The chain employs TRBV6-5 and TRBJ2-7; the D gene is perhaps TRBD1 or TRBD2, each of them matching over 5 bases. The CDR3 contains 15 residues, cysteine and phenylalanine counted. CDR3 DNA only is kept here, 45 bases in frame from base 1. V and J are truncated by 3 bases and 3 bases respectively, leaving an intervening sequence of 15 bases. Reading the germline V gene gives CDR1 MNHEY and CDR2 SVGAGI.